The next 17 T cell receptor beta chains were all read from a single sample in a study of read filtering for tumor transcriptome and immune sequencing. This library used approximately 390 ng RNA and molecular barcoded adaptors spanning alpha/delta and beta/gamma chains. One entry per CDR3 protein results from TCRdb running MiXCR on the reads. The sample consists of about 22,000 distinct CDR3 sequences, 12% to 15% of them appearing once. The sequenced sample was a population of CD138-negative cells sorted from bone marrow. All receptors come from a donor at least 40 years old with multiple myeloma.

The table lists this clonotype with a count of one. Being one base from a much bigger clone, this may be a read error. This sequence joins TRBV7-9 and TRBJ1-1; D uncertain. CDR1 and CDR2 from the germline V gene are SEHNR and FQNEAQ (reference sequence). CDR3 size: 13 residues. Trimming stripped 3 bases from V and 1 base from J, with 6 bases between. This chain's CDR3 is CASSFWGNTEAFF. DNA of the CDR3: TGTGCCAGCAGCTTCTGGGGGAACACTGAAGCTTTCTTT. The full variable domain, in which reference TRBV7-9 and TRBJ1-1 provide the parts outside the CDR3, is DTGVSQNPRHKITKRGQNVTFRCDPISEHNRLYWYRQTLGQGPEFLTYFQNEAQLEKSRLLSDRFSAERPKGSFSTLEIQRTEQGDSAMYLCASSFWGNTEAFFGQGTRLTVV.

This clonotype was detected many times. The CDR3 region has the DNA TGCGCCAGCAGCCGCTCCGGGACAGCGAGCTCTGGGGCCAACGTCCTGACTTTC. Protein sequence: CASSRSGTASSGANVLTF. The chain uses TRBV5-1 and TRBJ2-6; 7 bases align to TRBD1. The germline V gene has CDR1 SGHRS and CDR2 YFSETQ. This CDR3 region has 18 residues. The junction had 10 bases not matched to a gene; V was cut back by 4 bases and J by 0 bases.

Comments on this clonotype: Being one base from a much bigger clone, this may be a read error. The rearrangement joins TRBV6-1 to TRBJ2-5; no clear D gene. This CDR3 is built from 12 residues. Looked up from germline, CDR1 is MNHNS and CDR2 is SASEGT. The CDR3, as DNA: TGTGCCGGCGACGGACCCCAAGAGACCCTGTACTTC. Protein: CAGDGPQETLYF.

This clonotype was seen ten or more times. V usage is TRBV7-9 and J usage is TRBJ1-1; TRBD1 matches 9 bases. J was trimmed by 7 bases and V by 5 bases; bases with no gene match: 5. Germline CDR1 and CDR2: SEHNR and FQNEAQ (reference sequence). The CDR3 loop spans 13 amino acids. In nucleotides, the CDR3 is TGTGCCAGCAGCCGGGGACAGGGAGTTGAAGCTTTCTTT. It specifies CASSRGQGVEAFF.

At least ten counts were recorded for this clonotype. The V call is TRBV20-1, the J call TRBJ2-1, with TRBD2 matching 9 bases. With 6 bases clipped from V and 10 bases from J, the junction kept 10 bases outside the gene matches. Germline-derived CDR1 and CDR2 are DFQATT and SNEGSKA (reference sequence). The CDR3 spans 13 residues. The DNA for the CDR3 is TGCAGTGCCGGGACTAGCCCCGCCCGAGAGCAGTTCTTC. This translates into CSAGTSPAREQFF.

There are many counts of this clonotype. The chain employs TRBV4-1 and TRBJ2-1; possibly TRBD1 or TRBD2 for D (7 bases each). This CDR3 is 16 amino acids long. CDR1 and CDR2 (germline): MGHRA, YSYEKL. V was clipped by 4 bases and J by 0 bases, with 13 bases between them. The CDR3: CASSPQGGSSYNEQFF. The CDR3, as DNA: TGCGCCAGCAGCCCCCAGGGGGGGAGCTCCTACAATGAGCAGTTCTTC.

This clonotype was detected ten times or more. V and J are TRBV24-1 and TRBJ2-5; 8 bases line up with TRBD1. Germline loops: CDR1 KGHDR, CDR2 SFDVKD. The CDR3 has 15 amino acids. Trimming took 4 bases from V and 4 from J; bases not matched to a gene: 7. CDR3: CATSEGGQEGETQYF. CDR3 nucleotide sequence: TGTGCCACCAGTGAGGGGGGACAGGAGGGAGAGACCCAGTACTTC.

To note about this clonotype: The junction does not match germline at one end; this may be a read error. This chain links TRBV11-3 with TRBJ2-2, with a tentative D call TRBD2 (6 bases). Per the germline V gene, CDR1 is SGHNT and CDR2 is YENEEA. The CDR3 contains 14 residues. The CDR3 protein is CASVTGASTGELLF. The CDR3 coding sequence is TGTGCCAGTGTGACGGGAGCATCGACCGGGGAGCTGCTTTTT.

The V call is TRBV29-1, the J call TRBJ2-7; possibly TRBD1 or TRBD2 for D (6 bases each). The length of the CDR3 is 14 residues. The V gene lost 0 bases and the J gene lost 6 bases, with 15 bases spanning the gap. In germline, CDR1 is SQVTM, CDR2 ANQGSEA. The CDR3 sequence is CSVEDKAEGVEQYF. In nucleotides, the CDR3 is TGCAGCGTTGAAGATAAAGCGGAGGGGGTCGAGCAGTACTTC.

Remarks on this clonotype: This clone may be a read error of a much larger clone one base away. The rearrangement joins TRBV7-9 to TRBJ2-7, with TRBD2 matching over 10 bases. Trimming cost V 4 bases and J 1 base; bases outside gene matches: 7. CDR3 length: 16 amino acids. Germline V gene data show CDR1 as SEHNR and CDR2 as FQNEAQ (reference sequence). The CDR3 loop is CASSCRTSGMSYEQYF. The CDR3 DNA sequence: TGTGCCAGCAGCTGTCGGACTAGCGGAATGTCCTACGAGCAGTACTTC.

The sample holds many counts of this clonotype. This CDR3 is CASRGQGIVNEQFF. The CDR3 nucleotides read TGTGCCAGCAGGGGACAGGGCATCGTCAATGAGCAGTTCTTC. This rearrangement joins TRBV2 to TRBJ2-1; TRBD1 matches 9 bases. The J segment lost 6 bases and the V segment lost 6 bases, leaving 6 bases of the junction unmatched. CDR3 size: 14 residues. Germline CDR1 SNHLY, CDR2 FYNNEI. Combining the CDR3 with reference TRBV2 and TRBJ2-1 gives the whole variable domain EPEVTQTPSHQVTQMGQEVILRCVPISNHLYFYWYRQILGQKVEFLVSFYNNEISEKSEIFDDQFSVERPDGSNFTLKIRSTKLEDSAMYFCASRGQGIVNEQFFGPGTRLTVL.

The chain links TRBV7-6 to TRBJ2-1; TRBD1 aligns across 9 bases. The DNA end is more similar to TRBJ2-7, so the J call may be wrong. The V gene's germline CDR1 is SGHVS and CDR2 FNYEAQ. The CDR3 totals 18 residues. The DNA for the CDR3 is TGTGCCAGCAGCTCCGAACTTTCCCCGGGACAGGGCGCCTACGAGCAGTACTTC. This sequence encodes CASSSELSPGQGAYEQYF.

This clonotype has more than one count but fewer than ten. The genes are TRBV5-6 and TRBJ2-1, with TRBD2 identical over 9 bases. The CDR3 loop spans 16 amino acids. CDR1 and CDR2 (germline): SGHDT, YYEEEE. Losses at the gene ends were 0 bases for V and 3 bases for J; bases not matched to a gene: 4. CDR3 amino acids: CASSLEGLALYNEQFF. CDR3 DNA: TGTGCCAGCAGCTTGGAAGGACTAGCGCTCTACAATGAGCAGTTCTTC.

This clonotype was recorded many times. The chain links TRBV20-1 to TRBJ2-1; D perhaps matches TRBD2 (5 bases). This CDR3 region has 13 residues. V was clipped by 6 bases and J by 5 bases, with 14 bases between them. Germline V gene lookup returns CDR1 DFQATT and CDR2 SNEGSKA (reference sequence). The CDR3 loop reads CSAAEGGNNEQFF. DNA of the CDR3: TGCAGTGCCGCGGAAGGAGGAAACAATGAGCAGTTCTTC.

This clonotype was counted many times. As DNA, the CDR3 is TGTGCCAGCAGTCGAAGGGACAGGGGATCCTACGAGCAGTACTTC. The encoded protein is CASSRRDRGSYEQYF. This chain connects TRBV6-5 to TRBJ2-7, with TRBD1 matching over 10 bases. The V gene end was trimmed by 5 bases and the J gene end by 1 base; junction bases not matched to a gene: 5. CDR3 length: 15 amino acids. Germline-derived CDR1 and CDR2 are MNHEY and SVGAGI.

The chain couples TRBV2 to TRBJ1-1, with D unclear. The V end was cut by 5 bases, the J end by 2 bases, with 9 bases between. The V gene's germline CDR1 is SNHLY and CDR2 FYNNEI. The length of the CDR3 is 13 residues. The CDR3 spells CASSPDGNTEAFF. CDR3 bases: TGTGCCAGCAGTCCGGACGGTAACACTGAAGCTTTCTTT.

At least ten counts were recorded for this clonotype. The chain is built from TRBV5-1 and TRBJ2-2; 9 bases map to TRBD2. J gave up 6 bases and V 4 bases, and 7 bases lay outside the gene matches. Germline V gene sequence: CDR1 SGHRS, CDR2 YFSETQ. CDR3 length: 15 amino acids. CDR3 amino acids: CASSLGLAEAGELFF. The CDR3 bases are TGCGCCAGCAGCCTGGGACTAGCCGAAGCCGGGGAGCTGTTTTTT.